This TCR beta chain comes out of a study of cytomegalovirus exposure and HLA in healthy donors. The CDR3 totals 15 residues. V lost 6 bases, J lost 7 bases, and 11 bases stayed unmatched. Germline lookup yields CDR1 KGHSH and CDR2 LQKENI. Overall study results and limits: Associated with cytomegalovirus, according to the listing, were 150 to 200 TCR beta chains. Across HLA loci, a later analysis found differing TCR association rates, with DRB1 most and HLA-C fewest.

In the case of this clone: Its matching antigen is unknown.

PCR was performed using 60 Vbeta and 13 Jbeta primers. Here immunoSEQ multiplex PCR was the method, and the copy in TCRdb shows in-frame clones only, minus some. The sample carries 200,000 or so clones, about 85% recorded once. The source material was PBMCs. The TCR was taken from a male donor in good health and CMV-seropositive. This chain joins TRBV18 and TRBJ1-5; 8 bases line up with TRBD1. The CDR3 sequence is CASSPGRGQGQPQHF. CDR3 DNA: TGTGCCAGCTCCCCAGGCAGGGGGCAAGGGCAGCCCCAGCATTTT.